Here is one T cell receptor beta chain with its context. Germline lookup yields CDR1 SGHTA and CDR2 FQGNSA. After removal of 2 bases from V and 4 bases from J, the junction contained 16 bases not matched to a gene. The CDR3 length is 18 residues. The data stem from a study of control samples from healthy donors and cancer patients. Some clones are missing from TCRdb's copy, which holds only in-frame ones; the method was immunoSEQ multiplex PCR. The repertoire consists of 130,000 or so clones, with roughly 86% occurring once and the leading ten covering about 2.7%. The TCR sequence derives from a man in his 60s in good health. This chain connects TRBV7-2 to TRBJ1-2; 7 bases are a match to TRBD1. Source material: blood. CDR3 DNA sequence: TGTGCCAGCAGCTTACGTCCCGGGACAGTTCAGGGTAGCTATGGCTACACCTTC. Its translation is CASSLRPGTVQGSYGYTF.